The sequence of this T cell receptor (beta chain) was determined in a study of T cell responses to AZD1222 COVID-19 vaccine. Study at large: It was second doses at about 4 or about 12 weeks that were pooled. General study findings and limits: Seropositivity was recorded at baseline in only a handful of AZD1222 recipients. Spike-specific TCR repertoires showed rising breadth and depth after two AZD1222 doses.

CDR1 is MDHEN and CDR2 is SYDVKM in the germline V gene. This CDR3 is built from 14 residues. V was clipped by 5 bases and J by 4 bases, with 14 bases between them. The repertoire was sequenced with immunoSEQ multiplex PCR; TCRdb's copy has only in-frame clones and lacks some. Altogether about 150,000 clones are present, approximately 90% being singletons, with the ten largest covering over 1.5%. This clone was observed a single time. What it binds is not known. Sequenced material: peripheral blood, taken on day 0 of AZD1222 vaccination. The V gene is TRBV28, the J gene TRBJ1-1; D remains ambiguous. This sequence originates from an adult in good health. CDR3 nucleotides: TGTGCCAGCAGTATTATGAGGTTTAGCACTGAAGCTTTCTTT. Protein sequence: CASSIMRFSTEAFF.